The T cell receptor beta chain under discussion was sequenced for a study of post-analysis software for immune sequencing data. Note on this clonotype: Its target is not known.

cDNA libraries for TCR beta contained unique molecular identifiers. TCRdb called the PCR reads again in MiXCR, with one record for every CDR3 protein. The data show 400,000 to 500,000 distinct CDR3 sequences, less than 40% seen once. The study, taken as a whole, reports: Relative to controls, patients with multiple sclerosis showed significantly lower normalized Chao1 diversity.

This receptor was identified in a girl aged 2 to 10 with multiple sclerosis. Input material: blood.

The CDR3 spells CASSLGGGRLKGNEQFF. The CDR3 nucleotides are TGTGCCAGCAGCCTGGGAGGGGGCCGACTTAAAGGCAATGAGCAGTTCTTC. The genes are TRBV7-3 and TRBJ2-1; the D call may be TRBD1 or TRBD2 (7 bases each). The V and J ends lost 5 bases and 6 bases respectively, with 23 bases between them. The CDR3 extends over 17 amino acids. The V gene's germline CDR1 is SGHTA and CDR2 FQGTGA.